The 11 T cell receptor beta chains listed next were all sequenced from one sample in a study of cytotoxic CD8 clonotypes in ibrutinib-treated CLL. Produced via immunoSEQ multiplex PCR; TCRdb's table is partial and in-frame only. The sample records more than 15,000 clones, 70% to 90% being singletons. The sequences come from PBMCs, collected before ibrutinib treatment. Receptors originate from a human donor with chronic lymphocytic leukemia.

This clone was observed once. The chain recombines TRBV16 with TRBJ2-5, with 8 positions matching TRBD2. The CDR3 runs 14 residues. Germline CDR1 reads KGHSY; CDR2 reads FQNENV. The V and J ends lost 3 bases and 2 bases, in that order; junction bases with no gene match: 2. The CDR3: CASSQSGGQETQYF. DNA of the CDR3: TGTGCCAGCAGCCAGTCGGGAGGGCAAGAGACCCAGTACTTC. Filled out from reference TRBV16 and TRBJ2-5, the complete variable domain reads GEEVAQTPKHLVRGEGQKAKLYCAPIKGHSYVFWYQQVLKNEFKFLISFQNENVFDETGMPKERFSAKCLPNSPCSLEIQATKLEDSAVYFCASSQSGGQETQYFGPGTRLLVL.

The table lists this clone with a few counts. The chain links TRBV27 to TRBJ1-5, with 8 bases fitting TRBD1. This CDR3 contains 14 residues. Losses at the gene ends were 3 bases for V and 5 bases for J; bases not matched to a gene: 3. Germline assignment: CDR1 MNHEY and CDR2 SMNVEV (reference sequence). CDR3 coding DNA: TGTGCCAGCAGTTTCGGACAGGGATATCAGCCCCAGCATTTT. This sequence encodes CASSFGQGYQPQHF.

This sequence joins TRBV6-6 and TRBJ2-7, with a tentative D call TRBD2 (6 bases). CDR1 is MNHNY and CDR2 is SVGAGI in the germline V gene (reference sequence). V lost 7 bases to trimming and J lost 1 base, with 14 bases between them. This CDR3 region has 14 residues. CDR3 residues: CASIRDSGSYEQYF. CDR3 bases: TGTGCCAGCATCAGGGATAGCGGATCCTACGAGCAGTACTTC.

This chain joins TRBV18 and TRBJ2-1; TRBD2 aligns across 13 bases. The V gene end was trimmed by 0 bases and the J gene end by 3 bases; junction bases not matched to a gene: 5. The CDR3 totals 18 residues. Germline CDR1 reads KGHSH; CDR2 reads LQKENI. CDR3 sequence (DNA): TGTGCCAGCTCACCACCGGGACTAGCGGGATCTAGCTACAATGAGCAGTTCTTC. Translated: CASSPPGLAGSSYNEQFF.

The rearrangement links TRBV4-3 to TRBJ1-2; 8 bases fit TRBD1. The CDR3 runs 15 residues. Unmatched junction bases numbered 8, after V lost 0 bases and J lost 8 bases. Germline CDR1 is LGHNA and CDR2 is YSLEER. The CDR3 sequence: CASSQDQTGVLGYTF. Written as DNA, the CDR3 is TGCGCCAGCAGCCAAGATCAGACAGGGGTGTTGGGCTACACCTTC.

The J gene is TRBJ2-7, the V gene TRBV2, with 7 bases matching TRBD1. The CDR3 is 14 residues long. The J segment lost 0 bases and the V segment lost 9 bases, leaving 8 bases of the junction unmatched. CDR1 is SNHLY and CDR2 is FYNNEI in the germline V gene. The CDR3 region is CASEGASSSYEQYF. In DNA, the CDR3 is TGTGCCAGTGAGGGGGCTTCCAGCTCCTACGAGCAGTACTTC.

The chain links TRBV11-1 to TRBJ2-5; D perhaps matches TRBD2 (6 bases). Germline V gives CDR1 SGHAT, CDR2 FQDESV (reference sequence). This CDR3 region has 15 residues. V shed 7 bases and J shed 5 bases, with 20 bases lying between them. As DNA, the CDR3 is TGTGCCAGCAAGGCTCGCTCCGGAGGGCCGGAGACCCAGTACTTC. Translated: CASKARSGGPETQYF.

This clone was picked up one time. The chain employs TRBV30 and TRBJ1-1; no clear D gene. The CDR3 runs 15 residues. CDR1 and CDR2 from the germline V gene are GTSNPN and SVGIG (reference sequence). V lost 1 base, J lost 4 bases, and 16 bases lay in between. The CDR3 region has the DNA TGTGCCTGGAGTGAGGCGTTAAGATCGAGCACTGAAGCTTTCTTT. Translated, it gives CAWSEALRSSTEAFF.

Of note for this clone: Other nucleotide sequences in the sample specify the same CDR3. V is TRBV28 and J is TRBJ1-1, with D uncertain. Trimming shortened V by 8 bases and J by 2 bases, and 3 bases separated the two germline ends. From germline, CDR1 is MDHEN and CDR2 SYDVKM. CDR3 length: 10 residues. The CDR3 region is CASRNTEAFF. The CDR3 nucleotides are TGTGCCAGCCGAAACACTGAAGCTTTCTTT.

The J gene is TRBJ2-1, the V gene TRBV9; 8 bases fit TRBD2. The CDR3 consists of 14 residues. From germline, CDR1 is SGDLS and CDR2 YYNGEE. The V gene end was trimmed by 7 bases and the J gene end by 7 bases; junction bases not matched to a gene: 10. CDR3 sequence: CASRSGSSPNEQFF. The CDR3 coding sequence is TGTGCCAGCCGAAGCGGGAGCTCGCCTAATGAGCAGTTCTTC.

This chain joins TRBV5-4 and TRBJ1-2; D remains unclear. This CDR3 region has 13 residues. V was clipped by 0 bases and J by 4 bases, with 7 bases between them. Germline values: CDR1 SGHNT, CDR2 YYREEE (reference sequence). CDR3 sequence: CASSLARGYGYTF. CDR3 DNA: TGTGCCAGCAGCTTGGCTCGGGGCTATGGCTACACCTTC.